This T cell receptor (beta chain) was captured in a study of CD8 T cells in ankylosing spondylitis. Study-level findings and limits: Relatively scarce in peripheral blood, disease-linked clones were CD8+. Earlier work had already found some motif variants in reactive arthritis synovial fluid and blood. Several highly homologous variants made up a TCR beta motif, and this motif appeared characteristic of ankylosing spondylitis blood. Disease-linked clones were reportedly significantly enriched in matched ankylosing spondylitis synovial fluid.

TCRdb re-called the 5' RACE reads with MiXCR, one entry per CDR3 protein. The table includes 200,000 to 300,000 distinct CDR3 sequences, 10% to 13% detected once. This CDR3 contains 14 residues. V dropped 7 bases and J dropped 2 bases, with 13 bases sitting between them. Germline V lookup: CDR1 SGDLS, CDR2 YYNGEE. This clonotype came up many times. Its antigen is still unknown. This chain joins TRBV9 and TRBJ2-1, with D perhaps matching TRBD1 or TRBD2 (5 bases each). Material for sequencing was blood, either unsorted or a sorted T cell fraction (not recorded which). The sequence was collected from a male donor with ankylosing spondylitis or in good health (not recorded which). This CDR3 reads CASSPEGPYNEQFF. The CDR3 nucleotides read TGTGCCAGCTCACCTGAGGGACCCTACAATGAGCAGTTCTTC.